This T cell receptor beta chain was captured in a study of T cell responses to AZD1222 COVID-19 vaccine. Some clones are missing from TCRdb's copy, which holds only in-frame ones; the method was immunoSEQ multiplex PCR. This table has about 110,000 clones, around 87% appearing once. Second doses were pooled across both intervals (about 4 or about 12 weeks). The CDR3 is made up of 16 amino acids. Per the germline V gene, CDR1 is LGHNA and CDR2 is YNFKEQ. V was clipped by 1 base and J by 10 bases, with 21 bases between them. The study, taken as a whole, reports: Only 5 or 6 individuals given AZD1222 were seropositive at baseline. Nearly half of the spike-specific TCRs reportedly recognize variant regions that carry no mutations.

For this clone: Its antigen is unknown.

Sequences were derived from peripheral blood, sampled 28 days after the second AZD1222 dose. The chain links TRBV4-2 to TRBJ2-3; possible D gene TRBD2, 6 bases. The receptor's source is an adult who received the AZD1222 COVID-19 vaccine. The chain's CDR3 is CASSQGVAEGGRAQYF. CDR3 nucleotide sequence: TGTGCCAGCAGCCAAGGGGTTGCCGAGGGAGGAAGGGCGCAGTATTTT.